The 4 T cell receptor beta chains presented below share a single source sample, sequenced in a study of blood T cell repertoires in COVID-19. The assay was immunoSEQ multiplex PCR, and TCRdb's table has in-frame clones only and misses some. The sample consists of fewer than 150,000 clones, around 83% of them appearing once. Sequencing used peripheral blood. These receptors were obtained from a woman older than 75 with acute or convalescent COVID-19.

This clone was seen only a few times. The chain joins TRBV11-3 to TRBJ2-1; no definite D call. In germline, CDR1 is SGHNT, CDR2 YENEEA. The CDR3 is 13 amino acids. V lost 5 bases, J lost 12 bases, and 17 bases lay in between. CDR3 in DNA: TGTGCCAGCAGCGAACGTCTCACCGCAGGGCAGTTCTTC. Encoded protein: CASSERLTAGQFF.

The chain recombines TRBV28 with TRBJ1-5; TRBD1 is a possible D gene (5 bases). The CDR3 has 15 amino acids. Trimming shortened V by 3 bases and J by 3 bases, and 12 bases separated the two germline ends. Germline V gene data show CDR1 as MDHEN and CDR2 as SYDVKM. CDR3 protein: CASSLDQGPNQPQHF. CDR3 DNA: TGTGCCAGCAGTTTGGATCAGGGCCCCAATCAGCCCCAGCATTTT.

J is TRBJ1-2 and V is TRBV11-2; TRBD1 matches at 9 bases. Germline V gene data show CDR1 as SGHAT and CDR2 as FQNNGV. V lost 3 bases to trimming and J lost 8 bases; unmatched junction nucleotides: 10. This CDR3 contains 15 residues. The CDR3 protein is CASSLGTGSRSGYTF. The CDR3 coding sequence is TGTGCCAGCAGCTTGGGGACAGGGTCACGGTCGGGCTACACCTTC. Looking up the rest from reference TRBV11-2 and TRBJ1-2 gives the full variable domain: EAGVAQSPRYKIIEKRQSVAFWCNPISGHATLYWYQQILGQGPKLLIQFQNNGVVDDSQLPKDRFSAERLKGVDSTLKIQPAKLEDSAVYLCASSLGTGSRSGYTFGSGTRLTVV.

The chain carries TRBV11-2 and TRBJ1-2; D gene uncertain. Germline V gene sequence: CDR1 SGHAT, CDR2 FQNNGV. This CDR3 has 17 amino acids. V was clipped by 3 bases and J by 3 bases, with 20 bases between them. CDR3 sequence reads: CASSLVRGTKSDYGYTF. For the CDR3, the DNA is TGTGCCAGCAGCTTGGTCCGGGGTACTAAGAGTGACTATGGCTACACCTTC.